These 2 T cell receptor beta chains came from one sample sequenced in a study of blood T cell repertoires in COVID-19. The method was immunoSEQ multiplex PCR; TCRdb's version includes in-frame clones alone and lacks a portion of them. This table holds approximately 50,000 clones, around 90% found once. Sequencing input: peripheral blood. The receptors shown here come from a human donor in a cohort sampled during active COVID-19.

The chain links TRBV2 to TRBJ2-1; D is undetermined. With 4 bases removed from V and 7 bases from J, the gap between germline ends came to 2 bases. This CDR3 has 10 residues. The germline gives CDR1 SNHLY, CDR2 FYNNEI. The CDR3 sequence: CASSVNEQFF. CDR3 sequence (DNA): TGTGCCAGCAGTGTAAATGAGCAGTTCTTC.

The rearrangement uses TRBV28 and TRBJ2-7; 9 bases match TRBD2. Germline CDR1 is MDHEN and CDR2 is SYDVKM. The CDR3 length is 16 residues. V lost 4 bases, J lost 1 base, and 8 bases stayed unmatched. The CDR3 region is CASSSGGTSTSYEQYV. CDR3 bases: TGTGCCAGCAGTTCCGGCGGGACTAGCACATCCTACGAGCAGTACGTC.